The table lists the clone carrying this TCR beta chain with a count of one. Antigen specificity is unknown. The data were taken from a study of blood T cells in healthy people across ages. Study-wide findings and caveats: The CMV status of each donor remained undetermined, and this could have confounded shifts in expanded clonotypes. Getting older went along with TCR beta diversity per million T cells dropping roughly linearly.

Alongside a J-beta primer mix, a sample-barcoded 5' primer served in a second PCR lasting about 7 to 12 cycles. A template-switch adaptor that had 12 random nucleotides put a tag on each cDNA molecule. TCRdb recomputed calls from the 5' RACE reads with MiXCR, one row per CDR3 protein. Of about 1.5 million distinct CDR3 sequences listed, roughly 43% are singletons. The sequenced sample was blood. This receptor was obtained from a woman younger than 30 in good health.

The chain's CDR3 is CASIHRRDRVHTEAFF. Here the CDR3 DNA reads TGTGCCAGTATCCACCGTCGGGACAGGGTGCACACTGAAGCTTTCTTT. The chain is built from TRBV19 and TRBJ1-1, with 9 bases identical to TRBD1. The CDR3 spans 16 residues. J gave up 3 bases and V 7 bases, and 12 bases lay outside the gene matches. In germline, CDR1 is LNHDA, CDR2 SQIVND (reference sequence). Drawing the rest from reference TRBV19 and TRBJ1-1, the complete variable domain is DGGITQSPKYLFRKEGQNVTLSCEQNLNHDAMYWYRQDPGQGLRLIYYSQIVNDFQKGDIAEGYSVSREKKESFPLTVTSAQKNPTAFYLCASIHRRDRVHTEAFFGQGTRLTVV.